Ten or more counts support the clone carrying this T cell receptor (beta chain). The data belong to a study of molecular identifiers for immune sequencing clone quantification. Naive CD8 T cells were FACS-sorted by CD8+CD4-CCR7+CD45RA+ markers. TCRdb processed the PCR reads anew with MiXCR; each CDR3 protein has one entry. The sample includes tens of thousands of distinct CDR3 sequences, under 20% of them seen just once. Germline CDR1 is MDHEN and CDR2 is SYDVKM. After removal of 2 bases from V and 0 bases from J, the junction contained 14 bases not matched to a gene. CDR3 length equals 21 residues. The sample was naive CD8+ T cells from blood, with Jurkat cell RNA spiked in. This sample's subset: FACS-sorted CD8+CD4-CCR7+CD45RA+ naive T cells. The V gene is TRBV28, the J gene TRBJ2-7, with 15 bases identical to TRBD2. This receptor was identified in a human donor in good health. Some libraries in this study had Jurkat cell RNA spiked in. Here the CDR3 DNA reads TGTGCCAGCAGTTTAATCCCCCAAGGACTAGCGGGAGGGCCTATCTCCTACGAGCAGTACTTC. Its protein product is CASSLIPQGLAGGPISYEQYF.